This TCR beta chain emerged from a study of metastatic and nonmetastatic thyroid tumors. Overall study context: Where malignant and benign thyroid patients were concerned, repertoires were compared across blood and tumor or nodule tissue.

The study, taken as a whole, reports: TCR beta diversity was reportedly significantly higher in malignant thyroid tumors than benign nodules, in blood and tumor.

How the authors handled the data: The study built a papillary thyroid cancer distant-metastasis classifier from CDR3 differences across clinicopathological groups. TCRdb recomputed clones from the PCR reads via MiXCR. These V and J calls originate from TCRdb's pipeline instead of the authors' own analysis. Of 25,000 to 30,000 clones listed, about 3.7% are singletons. All patients reached thyroid surgery having received no treatment beforehand. This clone has more than one count but fewer than ten. Its antigen is not identified. The CDR3 has 14 amino acids. Between the trimmed V and J ends, which lost 2 bases and 7 bases, there was a span of 9 bases. Germline V lookup: CDR1 MDHEN, CDR2 SYDVKM.

The receptor was derived from a male donor with papillary thyroid cancer or a benign thyroid nodule (not recorded which). Some clones in this sample may be carry-over from other donors' samples. This chain joins TRBV28 and TRBJ1-6, with D possibly TRBD1 on 5 matching bases. The specimen was blood. CDR3 nucleotides: TGTGCCAGCAGTTTAGGGCAGGGAAATTCACCCCTCCACTTT. This translates into CASSLGQGNSPLHF. The variable domain in full, with the rest retrieved from reference TRBV28 and TRBJ1-6, is DVKVTQSSRYLVKRTGEKVFLECVQDMDHENMFWYRQDPGLGLRLIYFSYDVKMKEKGDIPEGYSVSREKKERFSLILESASTNQTSMYLCASSLGQGNSPLHFGNGTRLTVT.